The rows below give T cell receptor beta chains drawn from one sample of a study of radiation and T cells in renal cell carcinoma. TCRdb keeps only in-frame clones here, not all; method: immunoSEQ multiplex PCR. The sample has around 170,000 clones; approximately 90% are singletons. This material consisted of blood, taken from a patient whose treatment included radiotherapy and nephrectomy. These TCRs come from a woman aged 50 to 60 with renal cell carcinoma. CDR3s include the opening cysteine and the closing phenylalanine or tryptophan. The D gene is left open where the match is weak. Not all rows give a size; the values are once, few, many and, for expanded clones, a class.

DNA,CDR3,size,J,D,V
TGTGCCAGCAGCGCGACTAGGACAGAGAACACTGAAGCTTTCTTT,CASSATRTENTEAFF,NA,TRBJ1-1,NA,TRBV9
TGTGCCAGCTCAAGGCAGGAACGGCACCAGCCCCAGCATTTT,CASSRQERHQPQHF,NA,TRBJ1-5,NA,TRBV18
TGTGCCAGCAGTGGGGACAGGCCCCCTGAAGCTTTCTTT,CASSGDRPPEAFF,NA,TRBJ1-1,TRBD1,TRBV9
TGTGCCAGCAGTGCCCAACCCAAGAATATCTATGGCTACACCTTC,CASSAQPKNIYGYTF,once,TRBJ1-2,NA,TRBV6-1
TGCGCCAGCAGGGAGTTGTCCAAAAACATTCAGTACTTC,CASRELSKNIQYF,NA,TRBJ2-4,NA,TRBV10-2
TGTGCCAGCAAACGGGACAGGGAGTCATACGAGCAGTACTTC,CASKRDRESYEQYF,NA,TRBJ2-7,TRBD1,TRBV6-1
TGTGCCAGCAGTTCCACTTTTGGGGCTAGCGGGGCATTAGAGACCCAGTACTTC,CASSSTFGASGALETQYF,NA,TRBJ2-5,TRBD2,TRBV28
TGTGCCAGCAGCCCTCCCTGGGGGAACATTCAGTACTTC,CASSPPWGNIQYF,NA,TRBJ2-4,NA,TRBV21-1
TGTGCCAGCAGCCCCCGTGGCTCCTTGGGGTCTGGAAACACCATATATTTT,CASSPRGSLGSGNTIYF,NA,TRBJ1-3,NA,TRBV21-1
TGCGCCAGCAGCTTTGGAGCGAAGGGCATAGGAGACACCTTC,CASSFGAKGIGDTF,few,TRBJ1-2,NA,TRBV5-1
TGTGCCAGCAGCCCAAACTACGAGCAGTACTTC,CASSPNYEQYF,NA,TRBJ2-7,NA,TRBV5-8
TGTGCCAGCAGTTATATGCTCACGGCGAGGAACGAGCAGTACTTC,CASSYMLTARNEQYF,NA,TRBJ2-7,NA,TRBV6-5
TGCGCCAGCAGCCCGTCAGACAGGATAAATTCACCCCTCCACTTT,CASSPSDRINSPLHF,NA,TRBJ1-6,NA,TRBV5-1
TGTGCCATCAGTGAGGCACCTGAGGGGGGCTACACCTTC,CAISEAPEGGYTF,NA,TRBJ1-2,NA,TRBV10-3
TGTGCCAGTAGTATGAACGCCTGGTCCTATGGCTACACCTTC,CASSMNAWSYGYTF,NA,TRBJ1-2,NA,TRBV19
TGTGCCAGCAGTTACTCTCGACCGATGAACACTGAAGCTTTCTTT,CASSYSRPMNTEAFF,NA,TRBJ1-1,NA,TRBV6-5
TGCAGCGCCAGAGGTGGAGGCACCGGGGAGCTGTTTTTT,CSARGGGTGELFF,NA,TRBJ2-2,NA,TRBV29-1
TGTGCCAGTAGAACAGGGGGCCGAATGAACACTGAAGCTTTCTTT,CASRTGGRMNTEAFF,NA,TRBJ1-1,TRBD1,TRBV19
TGCGCCACCAGACTAGCGGGGAACACCGGGGAGCTGTTTTTT,CATRLAGNTGELFF,once,TRBJ2-2,TRBD2,TRBV5-1
TGTGCCAGCAGCTTATATGTCGGGACCGAAGCTTTCTTT,CASSLYVGTEAFF,NA,TRBJ1-1,NA,TRBV7-2
TGTGCCAGTAGTGGTTACAGGGTATTAAGAGGAAACACCATATATTTT,CASSGYRVLRGNTIYF,NA,TRBJ1-3,NA,TRBV19
TGTGCCAGCAGACCGAGGACAGGGGTCTTCTTC,CASRPRTGVFF,NA,TRBJ1-2,TRBD1,TRBV6-6
TGTGCCAGCAGCTTATCAGGGGGGCCGTGGGAGACCCAGTACTTC,CASSLSGGPWETQYF,many,TRBJ2-5,NA,TRBV7-6
TGTGCCTGGAGTGTAAACGCGGCTAGCGGGTATAACACAGATACGCAGTATTTT,CAWSVNAASGYNTDTQYF,NA,TRBJ2-3,TRBD2,TRBV30